This T cell receptor (beta chain) was found in a study of T cell repertoires in cytomegalovirus infection. TCRdb re-called the reads with MiXCR, one entry per CDR3 protein. Found here are about 600,000 distinct CDR3 sequences, 20% to 25% of them singletons; the top ten hold roughly 8%. Germline V gene lookup returns CDR1 MNHEY and CDR2 SVGEGT. V lost 6 bases, J lost 0 bases, and 11 bases stayed unmatched. The CDR3 is 17 amino acids. This clonotype showed up many times. The TCR comes from a human donor in good health (CMV status not recorded). Some clones in this sample may be carry-over from other donors' samples. V is TRBV6-2 or TRBV6-3 and J is TRBJ1-5; 7 positions agree with TRBD1. The sequencing sample was made of CD8+ T cells from PBMCs. CDR3 sequence (DNA): TGTGCCAGCAGGCCGGGACAGAGACTTTATAGCAATCAGCCCCAGCATTTT. As protein: CASRPGQRLYSNQPQHF.